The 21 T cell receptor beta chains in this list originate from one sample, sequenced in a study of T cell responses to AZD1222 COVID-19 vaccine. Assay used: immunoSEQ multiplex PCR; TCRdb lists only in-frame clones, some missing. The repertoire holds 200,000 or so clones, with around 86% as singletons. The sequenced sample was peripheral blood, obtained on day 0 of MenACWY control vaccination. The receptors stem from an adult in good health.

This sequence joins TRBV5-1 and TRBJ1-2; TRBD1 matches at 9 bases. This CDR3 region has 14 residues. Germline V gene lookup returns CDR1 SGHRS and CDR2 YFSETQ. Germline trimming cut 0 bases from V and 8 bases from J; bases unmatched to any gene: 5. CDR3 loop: CASSLDRGQQGYTF. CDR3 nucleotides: TGCGCCAGCAGCTTGGACAGGGGGCAACAAGGCTACACCTTC.

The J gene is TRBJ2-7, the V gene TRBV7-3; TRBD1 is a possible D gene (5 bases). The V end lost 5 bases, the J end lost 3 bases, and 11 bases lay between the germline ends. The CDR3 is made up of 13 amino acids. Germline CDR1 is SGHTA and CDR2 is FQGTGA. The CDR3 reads CASSTQGGYEQYF. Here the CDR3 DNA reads TGTGCCAGCAGCACCCAGGGTGGCTACGAGCAGTACTTC.

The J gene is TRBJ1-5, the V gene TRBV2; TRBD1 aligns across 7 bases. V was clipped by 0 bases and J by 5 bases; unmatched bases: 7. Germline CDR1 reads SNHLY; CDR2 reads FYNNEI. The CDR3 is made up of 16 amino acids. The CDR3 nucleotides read TGTGCCAGCAGTGAAGCGCTGGGACAGCTCCATCAGCCCCAGCATTTT. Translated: CASSEALGQLHQPQHF.

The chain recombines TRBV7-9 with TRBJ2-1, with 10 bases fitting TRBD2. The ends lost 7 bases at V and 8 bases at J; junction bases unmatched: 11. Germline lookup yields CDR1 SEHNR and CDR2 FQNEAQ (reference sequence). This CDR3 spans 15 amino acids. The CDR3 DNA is TGTGCCAGCAAAAGCGGGAGGGCCGGGTACGATGAGCAGTTCTTC. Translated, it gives CASKSGRAGYDEQFF.

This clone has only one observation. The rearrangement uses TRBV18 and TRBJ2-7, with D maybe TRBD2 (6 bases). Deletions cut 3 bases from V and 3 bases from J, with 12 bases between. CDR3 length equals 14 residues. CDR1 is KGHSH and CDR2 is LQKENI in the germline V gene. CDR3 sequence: CASSPEGQFYEQYF. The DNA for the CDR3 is TGTGCCAGCTCACCGGAGGGGCAGTTCTACGAGCAGTACTTC.

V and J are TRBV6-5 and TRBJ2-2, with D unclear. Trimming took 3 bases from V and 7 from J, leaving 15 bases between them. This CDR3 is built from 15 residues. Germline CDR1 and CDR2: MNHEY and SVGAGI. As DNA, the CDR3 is TGTGCCAGCAGTTATCAATTGCCCAAAAGCGGGGAGCTGTTTTTT. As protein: CASSYQLPKSGELFF.

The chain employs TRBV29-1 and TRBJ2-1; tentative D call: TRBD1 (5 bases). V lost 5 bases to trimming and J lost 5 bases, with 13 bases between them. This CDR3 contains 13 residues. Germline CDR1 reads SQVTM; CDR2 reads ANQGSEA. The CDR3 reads CSVPGRTNNEQFF. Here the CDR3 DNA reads TGCAGCGTTCCCGGCCGGACAAACAATGAGCAGTTCTTC.

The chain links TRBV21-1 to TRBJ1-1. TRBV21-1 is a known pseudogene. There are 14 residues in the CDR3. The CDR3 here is CARPHGRRNTEAFF. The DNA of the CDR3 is TGTGCCCGCCCCCATGGGAGGAGGAACACTGAAGCTTTCTTT.

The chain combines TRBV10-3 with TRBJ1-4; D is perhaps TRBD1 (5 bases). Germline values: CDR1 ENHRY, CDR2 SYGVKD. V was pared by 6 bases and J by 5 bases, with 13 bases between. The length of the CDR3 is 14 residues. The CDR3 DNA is TGTGCCATCAGGGGAGTAGGGGTAAATGAAAAACTGTTTTTT. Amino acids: CAIRGVGVNEKLFF.

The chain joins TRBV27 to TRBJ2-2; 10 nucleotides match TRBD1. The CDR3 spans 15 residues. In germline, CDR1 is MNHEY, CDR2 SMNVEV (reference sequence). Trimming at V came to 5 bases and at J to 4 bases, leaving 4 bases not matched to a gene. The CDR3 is CASSDRDRGTGELFF. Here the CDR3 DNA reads TGTGCCAGCAGTGACCGGGACAGGGGCACCGGGGAGCTGTTTTTT.

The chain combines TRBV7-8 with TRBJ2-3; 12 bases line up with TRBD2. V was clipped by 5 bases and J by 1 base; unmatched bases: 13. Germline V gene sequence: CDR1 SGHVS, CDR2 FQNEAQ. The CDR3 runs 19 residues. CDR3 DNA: TGTGCCAGCAGCCTATTGACTAGCGGGAGATCGGGTGGCACAGATACGCAGTATTTT. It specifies CASSLLTSGRSGGTDTQYF. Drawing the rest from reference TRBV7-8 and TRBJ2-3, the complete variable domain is GAGVSQSPRYKVAKRGQDVALRCDPISGHVSLFWYQQALGQGPEFLTYFQNEAQLDKSGLPSDRFFAERPEGSVSTLKIQRTQQEDSAVYLCASSLLTSGRSGGTDTQYFGPGTRLTVL.

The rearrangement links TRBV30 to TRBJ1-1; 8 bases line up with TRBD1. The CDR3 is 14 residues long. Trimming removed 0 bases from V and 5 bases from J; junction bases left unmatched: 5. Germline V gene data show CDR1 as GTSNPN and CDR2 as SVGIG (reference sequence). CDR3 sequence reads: CAWSVGQGWTEAFF. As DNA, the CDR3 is TGTGCCTGGAGTGTAGGACAGGGTTGGACTGAAGCTTTCTTT.

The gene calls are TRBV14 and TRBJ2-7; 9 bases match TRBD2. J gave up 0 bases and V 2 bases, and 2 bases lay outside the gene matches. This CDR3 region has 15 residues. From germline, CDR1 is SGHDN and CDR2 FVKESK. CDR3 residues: CASSQLAGSSYEQYF. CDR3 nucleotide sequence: TGTGCCAGCAGCCAACTAGCGGGGAGCTCCTACGAGCAGTACTTC.

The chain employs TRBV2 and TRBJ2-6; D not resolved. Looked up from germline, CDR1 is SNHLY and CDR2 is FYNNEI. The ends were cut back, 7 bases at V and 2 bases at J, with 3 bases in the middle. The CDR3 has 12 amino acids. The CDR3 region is CASNTGANVLTF. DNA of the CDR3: TGTGCCAGCAATACTGGGGCCAACGTCCTGACTTTC.

In DNA, the CDR3 is TGTGCCAGCAGCACAATGACACCCTTTAGGGGCAATCAGCCCCAGCATTTT. Translating gives CASSTMTPFRGNQPQHF. This chain joins TRBV21-1 and TRBJ1-5. TRBV21-1 counts as a pseudogene. This CDR3 comprises 17 residues.

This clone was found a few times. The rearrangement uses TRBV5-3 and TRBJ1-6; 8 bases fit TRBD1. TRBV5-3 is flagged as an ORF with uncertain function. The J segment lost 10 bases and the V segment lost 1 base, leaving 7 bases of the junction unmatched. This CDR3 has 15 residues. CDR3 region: CARSLLDRDRSPLHF. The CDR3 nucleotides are TGTGCCAGAAGCTTGTTGGACAGGGACCGGTCACCCCTCCACTTT.

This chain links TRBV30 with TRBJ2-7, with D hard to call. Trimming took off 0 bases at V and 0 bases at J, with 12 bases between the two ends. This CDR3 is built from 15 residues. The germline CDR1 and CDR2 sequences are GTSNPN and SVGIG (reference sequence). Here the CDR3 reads CAWSVAQQSSYEQYF. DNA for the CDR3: TGTGCCTGGAGTGTAGCACAGCAAAGCTCCTACGAGCAGTACTTC.

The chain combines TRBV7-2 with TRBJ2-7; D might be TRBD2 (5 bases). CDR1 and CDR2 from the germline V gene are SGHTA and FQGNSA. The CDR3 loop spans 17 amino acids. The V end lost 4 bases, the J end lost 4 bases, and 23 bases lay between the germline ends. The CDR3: CASSSDGNRWLGYEQYF. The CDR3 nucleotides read TGTGCCAGCAGCTCAGACGGGAATCGGTGGCTCGGGTACGAGCAGTACTTC.

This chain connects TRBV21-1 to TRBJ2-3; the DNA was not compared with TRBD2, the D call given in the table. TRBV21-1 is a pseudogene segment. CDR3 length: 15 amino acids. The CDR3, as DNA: TGTGCCAGCAGCCGGGGTGGGCACCAGGAGAATACGCAGTATTTT. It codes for CASSRGGHQENTQYF.

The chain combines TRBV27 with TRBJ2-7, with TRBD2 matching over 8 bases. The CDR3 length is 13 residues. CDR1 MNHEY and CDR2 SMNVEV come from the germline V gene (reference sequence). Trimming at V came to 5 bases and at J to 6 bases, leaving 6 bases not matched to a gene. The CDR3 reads CASSPGRASEQYF. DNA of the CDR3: TGTGCCAGCAGTCCCGGGAGGGCTAGCGAGCAGTACTTC.

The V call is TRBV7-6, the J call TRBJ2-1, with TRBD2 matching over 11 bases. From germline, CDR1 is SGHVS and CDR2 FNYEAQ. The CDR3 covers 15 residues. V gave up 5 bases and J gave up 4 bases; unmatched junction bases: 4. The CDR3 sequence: CASSLGTSGYNEQFF. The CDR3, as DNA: TGTGCCAGCAGCCTCGGGACTAGCGGATACAATGAGCAGTTCTTC.